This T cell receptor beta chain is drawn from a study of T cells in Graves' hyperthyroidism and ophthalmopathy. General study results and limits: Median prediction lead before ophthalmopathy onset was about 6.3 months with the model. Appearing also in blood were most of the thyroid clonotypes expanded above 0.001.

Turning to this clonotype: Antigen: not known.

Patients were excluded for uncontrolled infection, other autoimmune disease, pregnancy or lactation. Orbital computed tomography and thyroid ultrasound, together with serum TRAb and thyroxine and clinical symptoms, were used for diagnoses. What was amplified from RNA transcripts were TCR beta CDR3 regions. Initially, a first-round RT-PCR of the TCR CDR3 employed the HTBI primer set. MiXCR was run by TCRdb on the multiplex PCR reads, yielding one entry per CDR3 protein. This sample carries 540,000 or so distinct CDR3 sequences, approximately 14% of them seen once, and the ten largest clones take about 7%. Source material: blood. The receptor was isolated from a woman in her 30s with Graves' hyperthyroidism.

In DNA, the CDR3 is TGTGCCAGCAGCTTCTTCCGGGACATTGTCAATGAGCAGTTCTTC. This sequence encodes CASSFFRDIVNEQFF. V is TRBV5-6 and J is TRBJ2-1; possible D gene TRBD1, 6 bases. The CDR3 length is 15 residues. Per germline, CDR1 SGHDT and CDR2 YYEEEE. The germline V and J ends were trimmed by 2 bases and 6 bases, with 15 bases remaining between them. Supplemented by reference TRBV5-6 and TRBJ2-1, the full variable domain reads DAGVTQSPTHLIKTRGQQVTLRCSPKSGHDTVSWYQQALGQGPQFIFQYYEEEERQRGNFPDRFSGHQFPNYSSELNVNALLLGDSALYLCASSFFRDIVNEQFFGPGTRLTVL.